The 2 T cell receptor beta chains given below trace back to one sample, sequenced in a study of T cell repertoires in cytomegalovirus infection. The antigens for these receptors are not known. TCRdb ran MiXCR on the reads and lists one entry per CDR3 protein. The sample includes 830,000 or so distinct CDR3 sequences, less than 35% seen only once; the top ten take around 12%. The sample was cultured CD8+ T cells from PBMCs, taken from culture after CMV antigen stimulation. These receptors all come from a human donor in good health (CMV status not recorded). Some clones in this sample may be carry-over from other donors' samples.

The chain carries TRBV19 and TRBJ1-2; no definite D call. V was trimmed by 5 bases and J by 8 bases, leaving 21 bases between them. The germline gives CDR1 LNHDA, CDR2 SQIVND (reference sequence). This CDR3 comprises 15 residues. Here the CDR3 DNA reads TGTGCCAGTAGTGCCCGTCGTACTTTAAGTAGCGGCTACACCTTC. It translates to CASSARRTLSSGYTF. Using reference TRBV19 and TRBJ1-2 for the parts outside the CDR3, the full variable domain is DGGITQSPKYLFRKEGQNVTLSCEQNLNHDAMYWYRQDPGQGLRLIYYSQIVNDFQKGDIAEGYSVSREKKESFPLTVTSAQKNPTAFYLCASSARRTLSSGYTFGSGTRLTVV.

This clonotype showed up many times. This chain links TRBV4-2 with TRBJ2-7; D perhaps matches TRBD2 (5 bases). This CDR3 spans 15 amino acids. The germline V gene has CDR1 LGHNA and CDR2 YNFKEQ. V was clipped by 0 bases and J by 1 base, with 10 bases between them. CDR3 region: CASSQEAAGSYEQYF. The CDR3 DNA reads TGTGCCAGCAGCCAAGAAGCGGCTGGGTCCTACGAGCAGTACTTC.